Listed here are 9 T cell receptor beta chains from one sample, sequenced in a study of control samples from healthy donors and cancer patients. Profiled with immunoSEQ multiplex PCR; TCRdb holds only in-frame clones, not every one. Of fewer than 150,000 clones listed, approximately 89% are singletons. The sequenced sample consisted of blood. Receptors originate from a woman aged 18-29 years in good health.

V usage is TRBV27 and J usage is TRBJ2-7; possibly TRBD1 for D (7 bases). V lost 10 bases and J 2 bases, leaving 18 bases between the germline ends. The CDR3 covers 14 residues. The germline CDR1 and CDR2 sequences are MNHEY and SMNVEV (reference sequence). CDR3 sequence reads: CATRQGGLTYEQYF. The CDR3 DNA follows: TGTGCCACCAGGCAGGGGGGCCTTACCTACGAGCAGTACTTC.

The CDR3 is CASSYSYLGLAEETQYF. As DNA, the CDR3 is TGTGCCAGCAGTTACTCTTACCTAGGACTAGCGGAAGAGACCCAGTACTTC. The rearrangement uses TRBV6-2 or TRBV6-3 and TRBJ2-5; 10 bases agree with TRBD2. Germline values: CDR1 MNHEY, CDR2 SVGEGT. Trimming took 0 bases from V and 3 from J; bases not matched to a gene: 7. The CDR3 length is 17 residues.

This clone has just one count. J is TRBJ2-1 and V is TRBV20-1; tentatively, D is TRBD1 (5 bases). Germline-derived CDR1 and CDR2 are DFQATT and SNEGSKA (reference sequence). The CDR3 contains 10 residues. V dropped 6 bases and J dropped 9 bases, with 9 bases sitting between them. This CDR3 is CSADKGEQFF. CDR3 DNA: TGCAGTGCGGACAAGGGTGAGCAGTTCTTC.

This CDR3 reads CASIPWRDTEAFF. The DNA of the CDR3 is TGTGCCAGCATCCCGTGGAGGGATACTGAAGCTTTCTTT. The V and J genes are TRBV7-9 and TRBJ1-1; no clear D. V shed 7 bases and J shed 5 bases, with 14 bases lying between them. Germline V gives CDR1 SEHNR, CDR2 FQNEAQ (reference sequence). The CDR3 contains 13 residues.

V gene TRBV19 combines with J gene TRBJ2-3, with 7 nucleotides matching TRBD1. Germline lookup yields CDR1 LNHDA and CDR2 SQIVND (reference sequence). Germline trimming cut 4 bases from V and 0 bases from J; bases unmatched to any gene: 4. The CDR3 loop spans 15 amino acids. The CDR3 nucleotides are TGTGCCAGTAGTACCGGGACAGTTAGCACAGATACGCAGTATTTT. Protein: CASSTGTVSTDTQYF.

The rearrangement links TRBV27 to TRBJ1-4, with D unclear. V shed 5 bases and J shed 4 bases, with 8 bases lying between them. The V gene's germline CDR1 is MNHEY and CDR2 SMNVEV (reference sequence). The CDR3 consists of 13 residues. The CDR3 DNA is TGTGCCAGCAGTCCCTGGAATAATGAAAAACTGTTTTTT. Translation gives CASSPWNNEKLFF.

The chain couples TRBV28 to TRBJ2-1; D is perhaps TRBD1 or TRBD2 (6 bases each). This CDR3 has 17 amino acids. From germline, CDR1 is MDHEN and CDR2 SYDVKM. V was pared by 5 bases and J by 0 bases, with 17 bases between. CDR3 bases: TGTGCCAGCAGTCTACCCGCCGGGGGCGCCTCCTACAATGAGCAGTTCTTC. Translated: CASSLPAGGASYNEQFF.

The V call is TRBV28, the J call TRBJ1-2; D is unclear. The CDR3 is 11 amino acids. Deletions cut 6 bases from V and 5 bases from J, with 7 bases between. CDR1 is MDHEN, CDR2 SYDVKM, per germline. CDR3 bases: TGTGCCAGCAGCCAAGGGTATGGCTACACCTTC. Protein product: CASSQGYGYTF.

This clone has just one count. The gene calls are TRBV28 and TRBJ2-3; 9 bases map to TRBD1. The CDR3 spans 19 residues. Germline lookup yields CDR1 MDHEN and CDR2 SYDVKM. Trimming removed 3 bases from V and 3 bases from J; junction bases left unmatched: 16. CDR3 in DNA: TGTGCCAGCAGTTTTTCCCCCGACAGGGGGTTATTGCGGACAGATACGCAGTATTTT. Its protein is CASSFSPDRGLLRTDTQYF.